These 3 T cell receptor beta chains share one sample of origin, sequenced in a study of CD8 T cells in ankylosing spondylitis. TCRdb redid the calling of the 5' RACE reads with MiXCR, one entry per CDR3 protein. The data hold around 150,000 distinct CDR3 sequences, with roughly 11% observed a single time. The sample comprised blood, either unsorted or a sorted T cell fraction (not recorded which). The receptors derive from a male donor with ankylosing spondylitis or in good health (not recorded which).

The table lists this clonotype with many counts. The CDR3 reads CASTPPGPSGNTIYF. CDR3 DNA sequence: TGTGCCAGCACCCCCCCAGGGCCCTCTGGAAACACCATATATTTT. V gene TRBV12-3 or TRBV12-4 combines with J gene TRBJ1-3; TRBD1 might be the D (5 bases). This CDR3 spans 15 amino acids. The V end lost 7 bases, the J end lost 0 bases, and 13 bases lay between the germline ends.

This clonotype was seen repeatedly, ten times or more. V is TRBV4-3 and J is TRBJ2-7; D is unresolved. The CDR3 extends over 13 amino acids. The V end lost 1 base, the J end lost 7 bases, and 11 bases lay between the germline ends. Germline lookup yields CDR1 LGHNA and CDR2 YSLEER. The CDR3 coding sequence is TGCGCCAGCAGCCAAGCGGTAGGTTATGAGCAGTACTTC. Translation gives CASSQAVGYEQYF.

This clonotype was recorded at least ten times. The chain joins TRBV5-1 to TRBJ2-1, with D uncertain. The CDR3 consists of 14 residues. Trimming cost V 4 bases and J 4 bases, with 12 bases left between them. Looked up from germline, CDR1 is SGHRS and CDR2 is YFSETQ. CDR3 sequence (DNA): TGCGCCAGCAGCAACGACCGGATTTACAATGAGCAGTTCTTC. This gives the protein CASSNDRIYNEQFF.